This T cell receptor beta chain was recorded in a study of Graves' ophthalmopathy and Graves' hyperthyroidism. Moderate-to-severe activity, CAS ≥3, NOSPECS ≥4 and a duration under 3 months were seen in donors with ophthalmopathy. A volume of 8 to 10 ml of fresh peripheral blood supplied the PBMCs. Points from the study as a whole: At 70.59% sensitivity and about 72% specificity, the model predicted progression of the ophthalmopathy. In blood, most expanded thyroid clonotypes above 0.001 frequency were also detected.

Amplified TCR beta CDR3 regions were obtained using RNA transcripts as template. Second-round multiplex PCR came after a first-round RT-PCR that employed HTBI primers. TCRdb re-analysed the multiplex PCR reads in MiXCR, keeping a single row per CDR3 protein. This table has hundreds of thousands of distinct CDR3 sequences, about two fifths appearing once. This clonotype came up many times. What it binds is not known. V gave up 2 bases and J gave up 7 bases, with 8 bases separating them. The CDR3 totals 12 residues. Germline V gene lookup returns CDR1 SEHNR and CDR2 FQNEAQ (reference sequence). The rearrangement joins TRBV7-9 to TRBJ1-2; no clear D gene. Sequencing was performed on peripheral blood. The source of this sequence is an adult man with Graves' ophthalmopathy. CDR3 nucleotides: TGTGCCAGCAGCTTACGGCGGGTTGGCTACACCTTC. As protein: CASSLRRVGYTF.